Listed here are 32 T cell receptor beta chains from one sample, sequenced in a study of OX40 agonist ivuxolimab in advanced cancers. Measured with immunoSEQ multiplex PCR; TCRdb has only the in-frame clones, and not every one. The sample shows 50,000 or so clones, roughly 84% of them seen only once. The material was CD4+ or CD8+ T cells sorted from blood, obtained in a trial of the OX40 agonist ivuxolimab. These receptors were obtained from an adult with an advanced solid tumor such as melanoma, head and neck, liver or kidney cancer.

The J gene is TRBJ2-5, the V gene TRBV15, with D possibly matching TRBD2 (6 bases). The assigned J gene may be wrong: the sequence end matches TRBJ2-7 better. This CDR3 is built from 15 residues. Germline V gene data show CDR1 as LNHNV and CDR2 as YYDKDF (reference sequence). The CDR3 loop reads CATSRIGGGAYEQYF. CDR3 sequence (DNA): TGTGCCACCAGCAGAATTGGGGGAGGCGCCTACGAGCAGTACTTC.

This clone was detected only a few times. The rearrangement links TRBV6-5 to TRBJ1-2; a weak D match, TRBD1 (5 bases). The CDR3 consists of 12 residues. V lost 8 bases and J lost 8, with 15 bases in between. CDR1 is MNHEY and CDR2 is SVGAGI in the germline V gene. In nucleotides, the CDR3 is TGTGCCAGCTCTAGGGAGGGGAAAGGCTACACCTTC. Its protein product is CASSREGKGYTF.

The CDR3 protein is CASSSHRSFSYEQYF. The CDR3 DNA sequence: TGTGCCAGCAGCTCGCACCGGAGTTTTTCCTACGAGCAGTACTTC. The chain carries TRBV5-8 and TRBJ2-7, with D hard to call. The ends were cut back, 3 bases at V and 1 base at J, with 14 bases in the middle. This CDR3 comprises 15 residues. Germline CDR1 is SGHTS and CDR2 is YDEGEE.

This chain uses TRBV11-2 with TRBJ1-5, with TRBD1 matching over 11 bases. Per the germline V gene, CDR1 is SGHAT and CDR2 is FQNNGV. V gave up 4 bases and J gave up 0 bases; unmatched junction bases: 11. This CDR3 region has 19 residues. CDR3 region: CASSSEDRGPFYSNQPQHF. The CDR3 DNA sequence: TGTGCCAGCAGCTCGGAGGACAGGGGGCCCTTCTATAGCAATCAGCCCCAGCATTTT.

CDR3 DNA: TGTGCCAGCAGTGAGGCAGGGGGCCGTTCCTACGAGCAGTACTTC. Protein: CASSEAGGRSYEQYF. The chain has TRBV6-6 and TRBJ2-7; TRBD1 agrees at 8 bases. Trimming removed 5 bases from V and 1 base from J; junction bases left unmatched: 7. Germline lookup yields CDR1 MNHNY and CDR2 SVGAGI (reference sequence). This CDR3 spans 15 amino acids.

The chain uses TRBV7-9 and TRBJ1-1, with 9 bases fitting TRBD1. The V segment lost 0 bases and the J segment 10 bases; nucleotides outside the gene matches: 6. The CDR3 loop spans 14 amino acids. Germline V gene lookup returns CDR1 SEHNR and CDR2 FQNEAQ (reference sequence). The CDR3 nucleotides read TGTGCCAGCAGCTTAGCCGGGGGGACAGGGACAGCTTTCTTT. Translating gives CASSLAGGTGTAFF.

The chain is built from TRBV7-2 and TRBJ2-3; 8 nucleotides line up with TRBD2. CDR3 size: 15 residues. Trimming took 6 bases from V and 4 from J; bases not matched to a gene: 9. CDR1 SGHTA and CDR2 FQGNSA come from the germline V gene. CDR3 coding DNA: TGTGCCAGCAGTCAGTACGGGAGGGCCGCAGATACGCAGTATTTT. Its protein is CASSQYGRAADTQYF. The entire variable domain, with the rest obtained from reference TRBV7-2 and TRBJ2-3, is as follows: GAGVSQSPSNKVTEKGKDVELRCDPISGHTALYWYRQSLGQGLEFLIYFQGNSAPDKSGLPSDRFSAERTGGSVSTLTIQRTQQEDSAVYLCASSQYGRAADTQYFGPGTRLTVL.

This clone came up a few times. The chain has TRBV18 and TRBJ2-7; D gene ambiguous. This CDR3 is built from 11 residues. The germline CDR1 and CDR2 sequences are KGHSH and LQKENI. Deletions cut 6 bases from V and 3 bases from J, with 6 bases between. CDR3 amino acids: CASSPDYEQYF. The CDR3 DNA reads TGTGCCAGCTCCCCCGACTACGAGCAGTACTTC.

The chain uses TRBV19 and TRBJ2-1, with 7 nucleotides matching TRBD2. Germline CDR1 LNHDA, CDR2 SQIVND (reference sequence). V lost 1 base and J lost 2; bases outside the gene matches: 8. The CDR3 totals 17 residues. Here the CDR3 DNA reads TGTGCCAGTAGTATAGTTGGGAGGGTTGAAGCCTACAATGAGCAGTTCTTC. It codes for CASSIVGRVEAYNEQFF.

This sequence joins TRBV6-6 and TRBJ2-3; 9 bases align to TRBD2. Germline lookup yields CDR1 MNHNY and CDR2 SVGAGI (reference sequence). J lost 2 bases, V lost 6 bases, and 6 bases had no gene match. The CDR3 extends over 15 amino acids. The CDR3 loop reads CASSPGLALTDTQYF. The DNA for the CDR3 is TGTGCCAGCAGCCCGGGACTAGCTCTCACAGATACGCAGTATTTT.

The chain has TRBV7-9 and TRBJ2-1, with 13 bases identical to TRBD2. Germline values: CDR1 SEHNR, CDR2 FQNEAQ (reference sequence). The J segment lost 6 bases and the V segment lost 1 base, leaving 0 bases of the junction unmatched. The CDR3 contains 15 residues. The CDR3: CASSLGTSGSNEQFF. The CDR3, as DNA: TGTGCCAGCAGCTTAGGGACTAGCGGGAGCAATGAGCAGTTCTTC.

CDR3 sequence reads: CASSLVWTTTDTQYF. Here the CDR3 DNA reads TGTGCCAGCAGCCTAGTTTGGACCACCACAGATACGCAGTATTTT. The chain is built from TRBV9 and TRBJ2-3; D ambiguous. V was shortened by 4 bases and J by 2 bases, with 14 bases between the two germline ends. Germline-derived CDR1 and CDR2 are SGDLS and YYNGEE. This CDR3 comprises 15 residues.

CDR3 nucleotide sequence: TGTGCCAGCAGTGACGGGACACCGAACACCGGGGAGCTGTTTTTT. Translating gives CASSDGTPNTGELFF. The J gene is TRBJ2-2, the V gene TRBV2; TRBD1 might be the D (6 bases). This CDR3 contains 15 residues. V lost 3 bases, J lost 0 bases, and 8 bases lay in between. Germline V lookup: CDR1 SNHLY, CDR2 FYNNEI. Variable domain in full (rest from reference TRBV2 and TRBJ2-2): EPEVTQTPSHQVTQMGQEVILRCVPISNHLYFYWYRQILGQKVEFLVSFYNNEISEKSEIFDDQFSVERPDGSNFTLKIRSTKLEDSAMYFCASSDGTPNTGELFFGEGSRLTVL.

The rearrangement uses TRBV14 and TRBJ2-2; unclear D gene. V was shortened by 4 bases and J by 4 bases, with 10 bases between the two germline ends. CDR1 is SGHDN and CDR2 is FVKESK in the germline V gene. The CDR3 consists of 14 residues. The CDR3 DNA follows: TGTGCCAGCAGCCCCCTACTGACCACCGGGGAGCTGTTTTTT. Encoded protein: CASSPLLTTGELFF. The full variable domain, its missing parts supplied by reference TRBV14 and TRBJ2-2, is EAGVTQFPSHSVIEKGQTVTLRCDPISGHDNLYWYRRVMGKEIKFLLHFVKESKQDESGMPNNRFLAERTGGTYSTLKVQPAELEDSGVYFCASSPLLTTGELFFGEGSRLTVL.

This clone is a singleton in its sample. This chain joins TRBV19 and TRBJ1-2; the match to TRBD1 covers 7 bases. CDR1 is LNHDA, CDR2 SQIVND, per germline (reference sequence). Trimming at V came to 5 bases and at J to 1 base, leaving 4 bases not matched to a gene. The CDR3 has 14 amino acids. The CDR3 reads CASSGGQLNYGYTF. The DNA for the CDR3 is TGTGCCAGTAGTGGGGGACAGCTTAACTATGGCTACACCTTC.

This clone occurred once. The chain is built from TRBV5-8 and TRBJ2-5, with TRBD2 matching over 14 bases. Germline V gene sequence: CDR1 SGHTS, CDR2 YDEGEE. This CDR3 contains 17 residues. V lost 2 bases, J lost 5 bases, and 8 bases stayed unmatched. The CDR3 DNA follows: TGTGCCAGCAGCTTAGGACTAGCGGGAGGACGGGATGAGACCCAGTACTTC. Translating it yields CASSLGLAGGRDETQYF.

This clone showed up just once. This rearrangement joins TRBV18 to TRBJ2-5, with a possible D match to TRBD1 (5 bases). Trimming cost V 4 bases and J 3 bases, with 9 bases left between them. CDR1 is KGHSH and CDR2 is LQKENI in the germline V gene. The CDR3 consists of 13 residues. The CDR3 loop reads CASSLTGKETQYF. The CDR3 nucleotides read TGTGCCAGCTCACTTACAGGAAAAGAGACCCAGTACTTC.

This sequence joins TRBV6-1 and TRBJ2-1; D assignment may be TRBD1 or TRBD2 (6 bases each). V gave up 6 bases and J gave up 8 bases, with 17 bases separating them. Germline loops: CDR1 MNHNS, CDR2 SASEGT. The CDR3 is 14 residues long. DNA for the CDR3: TGTGCCAGCAGGGAGGATGGGGGGCTTGATGAGCAGTTCTTC. Translation gives CASREDGGLDEQFF.

The chain recombines TRBV30 with TRBJ2-3; TRBD2 matches 13 bases. From germline, CDR1 is GTSNPN and CDR2 SVGIG (reference sequence). CDR3 size: 14 residues. The V segment lost 5 bases and the J segment 3 bases; nucleotides outside the gene matches: 2. This chain's CDR3 is CAWGLAGATDTQYF. CDR3 DNA sequence: TGTGCCTGGGGACTAGCGGGAGCGACAGATACGCAGTATTTT.

V usage is TRBV5-1 and J usage is TRBJ2-7, with 9 bases lining up with TRBD1. Germline loops: CDR1 SGHRS, CDR2 YFSETQ. J gave up 6 bases and V 1 base, and 11 bases lay outside the gene matches. The length of the CDR3 is 16 residues. The CDR3 DNA reads TGCGCCAGCAGCTTGTCTCCAGGACAGGGGCAGTCCGAGCAGTACTTC. Encoded protein: CASSLSPGQGQSEQYF.

The chain is built from TRBV21-1 and TRBJ2-1; the D call of TRBD2 is as the table states it, not checked on the DNA. TRBV21-1 is an annotated pseudogene. The CDR3 spans 18 residues. The CDR3 region is CASSSGTSGRASYNEQFF. CDR3 bases: TGTGCCAGCAGCAGCGGGACTAGCGGGAGGGCCTCCTACAATGAGCAGTTCTTC.

Turning to this clone: A junction end diverges from the germline sequence, so it may reflect a read error. The V gene is TRBV6-1, the J gene TRBJ1-2, with no clear D. CDR3 size: 14 residues. Germline CDR1 reads MNHNS; CDR2 reads SASEGT. CDR3 sequence: CASREAGDIGGYTF. In nucleotides, the CDR3 is TGTGCCAGCAGGGAAGCGGGAGACATTGGTGGCTACACCTTC.

The V call is TRBV6-4, the J call TRBJ2-7; 11 bases fit TRBD1. The CDR3 has 17 residues. V lost 3 bases to trimming and J lost 5 bases; unmatched junction nucleotides: 12. Germline V gene data show CDR1 as MRHNA and CDR2 as SNTAGT. The CDR3 spells CASSECPGQGARNEQYF. CDR3 nucleotide sequence: TGTGCCAGCAGTGAATGTCCCGGACAGGGGGCGCGGAACGAGCAGTACTTC.

The V and J genes are TRBV9 and TRBJ1-2; possibly TRBD1 for D (6 bases). The CDR3 consists of 16 residues. The ends were cut back, 0 bases at V and 5 bases at J, with 17 bases in the middle. Germline CDR1 and CDR2: SGDLS and YYNGEE. CDR3 DNA sequence: TGTGCCAGCAGCGTAGGGGCCGGGGGCGGAGGTTATGGCTACACCTTC. Its translation is CASSVGAGGGGYGYTF.

The V call is TRBV5-4, the J call TRBJ1-2, with 7 bases fitting TRBD1. The CDR3 covers 15 residues. CDR1 SGHNT and CDR2 YYREEE come from the germline V gene (reference sequence). V was pared by 4 bases and J by 3 bases, with 9 bases of the junction left unmatched. This CDR3 is CASSRDRGPYYGYTF. As DNA, the CDR3 is TGTGCCAGCAGCCGGGATAGGGGGCCCTACTATGGCTACACCTTC.

CDR3 bases: TGTGCCAGCAGTTTCACCCTAGCGGGAGGGCAAAACATTCAGTACTTC. Translation gives CASSFTLAGGQNIQYF. J is TRBJ2-4 and V is TRBV28; the match to TRBD2 covers 12 bases. Germline trimming cut 3 bases from V and 5 bases from J; bases unmatched to any gene: 5. CDR3 size: 16 residues. Germline CDR1 and CDR2: MDHEN and SYDVKM.

This chain joins TRBV13 and TRBJ1-1; TRBD1 matches 10 bases. V gave up 4 bases and J gave up 4 bases; unmatched junction bases: 3. The CDR3 is 14 residues long. Germline V gene sequence: CDR1 PRHDT, CDR2 FYEKMQ (reference sequence). The CDR3 here is CASSWGQGTTEAFF. As DNA, the CDR3 is TGTGCCAGCAGCTGGGGACAGGGGACCACTGAAGCTTTCTTT.

The chain uses TRBV4-1 and TRBJ2-1, with D tentatively TRBD2 (6 bases). The CDR3 runs to 18 residues. V was pared by 0 bases and J by 4 bases, with 19 bases between. Germline V gives CDR1 MGHRA, CDR2 YSYEKL. In nucleotides, the CDR3 is TGCGCCAGCAGCCAAGAGGGTAGTGGCCGCGGGGCTTACAATGAGCAGTTCTTC. It encodes CASSQEGSGRGAYNEQFF.

The chain recombines TRBV28 with TRBJ1-2; D is unresolved. The CDR3 sequence is 14 residues long. Germline CDR1 is MDHEN and CDR2 is SYDVKM. V gave up 7 bases and J gave up 6 bases, with 18 bases separating them. The CDR3 bases are TGTGCCAGCACCTCCTCCCCACAGCCGAATGGCTACACCTTC. It encodes CASTSSPQPNGYTF.

This sequence joins TRBV6-4 and TRBJ2-1; D possibly corresponds to TRBD2 (5 bases). V dropped 4 bases and J dropped 1 base, with 8 bases sitting between them. In germline, CDR1 is MRHNA, CDR2 SNTAGT. The CDR3 has 14 residues. CDR3 protein: CASSVSESYNEQFF. CDR3 sequence (DNA): TGTGCCAGCAGTGTTAGCGAATCCTACAATGAGCAGTTCTTC.

This chain links TRBV5-4 with TRBJ1-2, with D perhaps matching TRBD1 (5 bases). Germline values: CDR1 SGHNT, CDR2 YYREEE (reference sequence). Deletions cut 4 bases from V and 4 bases from J, with 14 bases between. This CDR3 comprises 14 residues. Here the CDR3 DNA reads TGTGCCAGCAGCCCTCAGGGACGGCCCTATGGCTACACCTTC. Amino acids: CASSPQGRPYGYTF. The full variable domain, completed using reference TRBV5-4 and TRBJ1-2, is ETGVTQSPTHLIKTRGQQVTLRCSSQSGHNTVSWYQQALGQGPQFIFQYYREEENGRGNFPPRFSGLQFPNYSSELNVNALELDDSALYLCASSPQGRPYGYTFGSGTRLTVV.

V is TRBV27 and J is TRBJ2-1; 7 bases map to TRBD1. This CDR3 is 16 amino acids long. Trimming took 5 bases from V and 7 from J; bases not matched to a gene: 14. The germline V gene has CDR1 MNHEY and CDR2 SMNVEV (reference sequence). In nucleotides, the CDR3 is TGTGCCAGCAGTACAAGAAGGACAGGAGTTTTAAATGAGCAGTTCTTC. Its translation is CASSTRRTGVLNEQFF.